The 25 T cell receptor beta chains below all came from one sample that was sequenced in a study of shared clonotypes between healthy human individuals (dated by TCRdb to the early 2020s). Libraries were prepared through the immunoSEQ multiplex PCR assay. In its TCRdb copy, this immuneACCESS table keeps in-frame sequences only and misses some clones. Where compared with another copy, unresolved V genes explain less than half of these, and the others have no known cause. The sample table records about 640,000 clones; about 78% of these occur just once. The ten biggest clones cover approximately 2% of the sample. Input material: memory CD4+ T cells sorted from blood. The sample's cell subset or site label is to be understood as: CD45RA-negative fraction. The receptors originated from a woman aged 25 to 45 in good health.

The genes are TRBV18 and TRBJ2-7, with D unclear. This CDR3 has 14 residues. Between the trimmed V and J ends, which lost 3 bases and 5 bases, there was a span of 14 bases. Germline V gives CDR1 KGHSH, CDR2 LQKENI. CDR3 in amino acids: CASSPRSSSHEQYF. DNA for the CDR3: TGTGCCAGCTCACCTCGGTCAAGTTCGCACGAGCAGTACTTC.

The CDR3 is CATSRGSGTEHYSNQPQHF. The CDR3 nucleotides read TGTGCCACCAGCAGAGGTTCGGGGACAGAACATTATAGCAATCAGCCCCAGCATTTT. The J gene is TRBJ1-5, the V gene TRBV15; TRBD1 matches at 7 bases. This CDR3 region has 19 residues. Trimming took 1 base from V and 0 from J; bases not matched to a gene: 12. CDR1 and CDR2 from the germline V gene are LNHNV and YYDKDF (reference sequence).

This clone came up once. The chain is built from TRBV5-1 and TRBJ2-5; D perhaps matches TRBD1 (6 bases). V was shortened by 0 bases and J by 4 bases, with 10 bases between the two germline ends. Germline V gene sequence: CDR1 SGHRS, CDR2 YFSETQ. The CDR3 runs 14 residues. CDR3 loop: CASSLVEGGETQYF. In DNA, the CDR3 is TGCGCCAGCAGCTTGGTGGAAGGGGGAGAGACCCAGTACTTC.

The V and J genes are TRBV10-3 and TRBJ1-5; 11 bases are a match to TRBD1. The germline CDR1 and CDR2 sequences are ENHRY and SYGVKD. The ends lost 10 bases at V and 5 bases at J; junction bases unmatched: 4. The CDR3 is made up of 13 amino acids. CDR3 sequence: CANGQGADQPQHF. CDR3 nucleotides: TGTGCCAATGGACAGGGGGCGGATCAGCCCCAGCATTTT.

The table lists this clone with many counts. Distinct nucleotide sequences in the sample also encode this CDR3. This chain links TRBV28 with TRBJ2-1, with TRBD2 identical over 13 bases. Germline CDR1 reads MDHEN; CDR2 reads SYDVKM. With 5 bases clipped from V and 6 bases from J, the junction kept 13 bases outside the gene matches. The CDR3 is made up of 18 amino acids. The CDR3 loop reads CASSRTSGRFRGFNEQFF. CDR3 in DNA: TGTGCCAGCAGTAGGACTAGCGGGAGATTTAGGGGCTTCAATGAGCAGTTCTTC.

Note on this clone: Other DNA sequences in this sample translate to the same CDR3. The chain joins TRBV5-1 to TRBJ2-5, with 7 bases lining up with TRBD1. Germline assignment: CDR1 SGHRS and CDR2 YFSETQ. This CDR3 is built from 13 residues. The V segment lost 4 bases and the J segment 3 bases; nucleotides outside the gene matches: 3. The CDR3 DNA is TGCGCCAGCAGCCGACAGGGAGAAGAGACCCAGTACTTC. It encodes CASSRQGEETQYF. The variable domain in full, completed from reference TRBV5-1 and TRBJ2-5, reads KAGVTQTPRYLIKTRGQQVTLSCSPISGHRSVSWYQQTPGQGLQFLFEYFSETQRNKGNFPGRFSGRQFSNSRSEMNVSTLELGDSALYLCASSRQGEETQYFGPGTRLLVL.

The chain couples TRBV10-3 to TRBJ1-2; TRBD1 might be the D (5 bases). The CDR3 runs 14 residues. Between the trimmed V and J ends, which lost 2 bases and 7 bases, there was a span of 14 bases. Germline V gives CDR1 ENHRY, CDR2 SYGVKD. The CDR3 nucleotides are TGTGCCATCAGTGAGGTGGGCAGGGCCGGTGGCTACACCTTC. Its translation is CAISEVGRAGGYTF.

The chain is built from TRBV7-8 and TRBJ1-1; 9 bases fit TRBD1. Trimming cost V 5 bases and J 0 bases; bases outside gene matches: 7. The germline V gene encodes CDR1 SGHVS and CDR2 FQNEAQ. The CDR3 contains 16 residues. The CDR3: CASSPDRGYMNTEAFF. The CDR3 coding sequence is TGTGCCAGCAGCCCGGACAGGGGATACATGAACACTGAAGCTTTCTTT.

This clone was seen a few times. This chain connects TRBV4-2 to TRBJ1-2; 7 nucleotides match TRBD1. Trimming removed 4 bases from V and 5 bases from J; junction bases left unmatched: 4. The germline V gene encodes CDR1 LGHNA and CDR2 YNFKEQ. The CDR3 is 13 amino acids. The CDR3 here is CASSRGTDYGYTF. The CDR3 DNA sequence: TGTGCCAGCAGCCGGGGGACAGATTATGGCTACACCTTC.

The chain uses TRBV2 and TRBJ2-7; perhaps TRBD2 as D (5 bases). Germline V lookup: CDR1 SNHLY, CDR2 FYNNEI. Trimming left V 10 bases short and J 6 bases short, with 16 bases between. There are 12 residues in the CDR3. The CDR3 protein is CATGQEGSEQYF. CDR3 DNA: TGTGCCACCGGGCAGGAAGGGAGCGAGCAGTACTTC. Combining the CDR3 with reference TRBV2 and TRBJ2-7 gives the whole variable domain EPEVTQTPSHQVTQMGQEVILRCVPISNHLYFYWYRQILGQKVEFLVSFYNNEISEKSEIFDDQFSVERPDGSNFTLKIRSTKLEDSAMYFCATGQEGSEQYFGPGTRLTVT.

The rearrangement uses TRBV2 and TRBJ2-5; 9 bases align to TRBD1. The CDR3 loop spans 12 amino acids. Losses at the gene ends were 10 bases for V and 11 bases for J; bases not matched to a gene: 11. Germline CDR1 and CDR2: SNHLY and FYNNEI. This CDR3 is CAIGDRVREQYF. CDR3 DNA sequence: TGTGCCATAGGGGACAGGGTAAGGGAGCAGTACTTC.

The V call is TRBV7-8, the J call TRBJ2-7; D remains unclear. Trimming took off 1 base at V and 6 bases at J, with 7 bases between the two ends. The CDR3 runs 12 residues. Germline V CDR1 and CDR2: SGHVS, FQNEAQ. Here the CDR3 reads CASSLVGFEQYF. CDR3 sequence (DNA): TGTGCCAGCAGCTTAGTGGGGTTCGAGCAGTACTTC.

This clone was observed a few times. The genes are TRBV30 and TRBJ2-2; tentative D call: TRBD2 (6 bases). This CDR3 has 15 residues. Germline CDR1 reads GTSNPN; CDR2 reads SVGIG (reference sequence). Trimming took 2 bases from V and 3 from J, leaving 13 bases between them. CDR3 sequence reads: CAWSSPREYTGELFF. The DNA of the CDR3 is TGTGCCTGGAGTTCCCCTCGGGAGTACACCGGGGAGCTGTTTTTT. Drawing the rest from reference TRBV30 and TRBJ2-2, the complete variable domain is SQTIHQWPATLVQPVGSPLSLECTVEGTSNPNLYWYRQAAGRGLQLLFYSVGIGQISSEVPQNLSASRPQDRQFILSSKKLLLSDSGFYLCAWSSPREYTGELFFGEGSRLTVL.

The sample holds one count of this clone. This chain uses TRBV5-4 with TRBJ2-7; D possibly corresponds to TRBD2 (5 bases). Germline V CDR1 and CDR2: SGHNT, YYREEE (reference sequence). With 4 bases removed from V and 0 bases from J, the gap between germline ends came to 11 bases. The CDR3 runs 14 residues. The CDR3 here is CASSLDLSSYEQYF. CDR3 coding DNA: TGTGCCAGCAGCCTGGACTTGAGCTCCTACGAGCAGTACTTC.

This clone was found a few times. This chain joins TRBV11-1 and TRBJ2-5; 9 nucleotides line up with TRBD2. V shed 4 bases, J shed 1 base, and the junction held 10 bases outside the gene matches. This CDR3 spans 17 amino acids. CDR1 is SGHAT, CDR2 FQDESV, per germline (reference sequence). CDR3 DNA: TGTGCCAGCAGCTCAGGAGTGACTAGCGGATTCCAAGAGACCCAGTACTTC. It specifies CASSSGVTSGFQETQYF.

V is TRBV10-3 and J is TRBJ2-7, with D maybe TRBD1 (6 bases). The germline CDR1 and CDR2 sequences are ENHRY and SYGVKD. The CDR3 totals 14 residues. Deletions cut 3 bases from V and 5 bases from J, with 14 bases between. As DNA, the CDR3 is TGTGCCATCAGTGACAGGGGAAGGGTGGACGAGCAGTACTTC. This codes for CAISDRGRVDEQYF.

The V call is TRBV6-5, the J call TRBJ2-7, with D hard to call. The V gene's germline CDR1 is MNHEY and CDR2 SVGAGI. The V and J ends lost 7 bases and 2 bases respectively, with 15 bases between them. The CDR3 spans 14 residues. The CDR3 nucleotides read TGTGCCAGCATCCAAAGATGGGCAGCCTACGAGCAGTACTTC. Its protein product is CASIQRWAAYEQYF.

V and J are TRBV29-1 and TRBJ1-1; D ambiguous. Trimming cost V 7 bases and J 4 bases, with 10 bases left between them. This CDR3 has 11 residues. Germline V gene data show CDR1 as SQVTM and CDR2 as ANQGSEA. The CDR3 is CSARESTEAFF. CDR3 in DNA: TGCAGCGCCCGGGAGAGCACTGAAGCTTTCTTT.

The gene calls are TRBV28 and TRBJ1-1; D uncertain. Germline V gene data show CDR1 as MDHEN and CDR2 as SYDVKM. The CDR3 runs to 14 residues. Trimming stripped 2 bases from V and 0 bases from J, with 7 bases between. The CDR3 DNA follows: TGTGCCAGCAGTTTAGTCAACATGAACACTGAAGCTTTCTTT. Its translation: CASSLVNMNTEAFF.

For the CDR3, the DNA is TGTGCCAGCAGCCGCCCTAGCGGTACCTACGAGCAGTACTTC. Protein: CASSRPSGTYEQYF. The chain couples TRBV5-4 to TRBJ2-7; 7 bases map to TRBD2. The ends lost 4 bases at V and 2 bases at J; junction bases unmatched: 6. The CDR3 totals 14 residues. The germline CDR1 and CDR2 sequences are SGHNT and YYREEE (reference sequence).

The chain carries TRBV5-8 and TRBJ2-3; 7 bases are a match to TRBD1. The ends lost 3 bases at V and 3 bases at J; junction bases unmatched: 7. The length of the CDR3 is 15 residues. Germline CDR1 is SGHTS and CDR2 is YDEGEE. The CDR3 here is CASSSRDRRTDTQYF. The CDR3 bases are TGTGCCAGCAGCTCCCGGGACAGAAGAACAGATACGCAGTATTTT. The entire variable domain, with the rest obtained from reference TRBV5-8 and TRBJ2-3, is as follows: EAGVTQSPTHLIKTRGQQATLRCSPISGHTSVYWYQQALGLGLQFLLWYDEGEERNRGNFPPRFSGRQFPNYSSELNVNALELEDSALYLCASSSRDRRTDTQYFGPGTRLTVL.

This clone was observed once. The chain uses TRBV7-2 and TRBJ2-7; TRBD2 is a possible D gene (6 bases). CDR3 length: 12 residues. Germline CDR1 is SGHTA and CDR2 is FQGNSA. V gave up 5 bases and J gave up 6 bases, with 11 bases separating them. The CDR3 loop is CASSLGGTEQYF. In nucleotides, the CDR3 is TGTGCCAGCAGCCTAGGAGGGACCGAGCAGTACTTC.

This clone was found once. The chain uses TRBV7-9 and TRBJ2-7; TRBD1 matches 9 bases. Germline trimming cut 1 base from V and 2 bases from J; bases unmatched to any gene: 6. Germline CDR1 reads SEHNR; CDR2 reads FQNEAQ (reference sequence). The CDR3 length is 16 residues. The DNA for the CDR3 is TGTGCCAGCAGCTTAGACCCGGGACAGGGTACCTACGAGCAGTACTTC. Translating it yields CASSLDPGQGTYEQYF.

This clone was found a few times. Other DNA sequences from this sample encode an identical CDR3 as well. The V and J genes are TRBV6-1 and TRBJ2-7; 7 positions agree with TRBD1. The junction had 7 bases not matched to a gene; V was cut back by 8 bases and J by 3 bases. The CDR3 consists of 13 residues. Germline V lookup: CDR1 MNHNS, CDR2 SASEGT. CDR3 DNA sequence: TGTGCCAGCCGCCGGGACAGATACTACGAGCAGTACTTC. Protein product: CASRRDRYYEQYF.

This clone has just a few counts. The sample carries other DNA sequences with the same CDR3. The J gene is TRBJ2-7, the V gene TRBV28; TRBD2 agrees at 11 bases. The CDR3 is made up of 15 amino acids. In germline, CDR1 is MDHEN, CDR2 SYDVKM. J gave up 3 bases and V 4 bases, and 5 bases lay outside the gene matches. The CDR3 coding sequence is TGTGCCAGCAGTTCCCCTAGCGGGAGGAACTACGAGCAGTACTTC. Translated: CASSSPSGRNYEQYF.